This entry lists 10 T cell receptor beta chains sequenced from one sample in a study of T cells expressing NK-cell markers. TCRdb reprocessed the 5' RACE reads, keeping one entry per CDR3 protein, no DNA. The repertoire table contains roughly 180,000 distinct CDR3 sequences. The sample comprised blood T cells: a sorted CD56 or NKG2C T cell subset, CD4+ or CD8+ T cells, or bulk PBMC T cells (not recorded which). The receptors stem from a woman aged 18 to 69 in good health.

The V call is TRBV21-1, the J call TRBJ2-1; there is no DNA to check the TCRdb D call of TRBD1. TRBV21-1 is a pseudogene. The CDR3 length is 15 residues. The CDR3 spells CASSFVVPTYNEQFF.

This chain uses TRBV7-8 with TRBJ2-2. CDR1 is SGHVS, CDR2 FQNEAQ, per germline. The CDR3 spans 15 residues. The CDR3: CASTVRTGSTGELFF.

The genes are TRBV20-1 and TRBJ2-7; TCRdb picks TRBD1, but there is no DNA to check that call. Germline V gives CDR1 DFQATT, CDR2 SNEGSKA (reference sequence). This CDR3 is built from 14 residues. The CDR3 is CSARDGGAGYEQYF.

The V call is TRBV6-5, the J call TRBJ1-1; without DNA, the TCRdb call of TRBD1 cannot be checked. The CDR3 length is 17 residues. Germline CDR1 MNHEY, CDR2 SVGAGI. The CDR3 protein is CASSYSLGFTGNTEAFF.

The chain links TRBV2 to TRBJ1-4; no DNA is available, so the TRBD1 call from TCRdb remains unchecked. The CDR3 contains 15 residues. Germline-derived CDR1 and CDR2 are SNHLY and FYNNEI. CDR3 in amino acids: CASSVRPGYNEKLFF.

This chain joins TRBV18 and TRBJ1-5; absent DNA, TCRdb's TRBD1 call cannot be checked. This CDR3 is built from 13 residues. Germline assignment: CDR1 KGHSH and CDR2 LQKENI. The CDR3 reads CASSGQGWQPQHF.

V gene TRBV5-1 combines with J gene TRBJ2-1; TCRdb calls TRBD1, which cannot be checked without DNA. Germline V gene lookup returns CDR1 SGHRS and CDR2 YFSETQ. The CDR3 has 14 residues. CDR3 protein: CASKDRVNYNEQFF.

The chain links TRBV12-3 or TRBV12-4 to TRBJ2-5; TCRdb picks TRBD2, but there is no DNA to check that call. CDR3 length: 15 residues. CDR3 residues: CASSLAAGAQETQYF.

This chain joins TRBV4-1 and TRBJ1-4; TCRdb names TRBD1, which stays unverified in the absence of DNA. There are 15 residues in the CDR3. Germline-derived CDR1 and CDR2 are MGHRA and YSYEKL. This chain's CDR3 is CASSPWGETNEKLFF.

The chain combines TRBV5-1 with TRBJ1-2; TCRdb names TRBD1, which stays unverified in the absence of DNA. The germline V gene encodes CDR1 SGHRS and CDR2 YFSETQ. There are 13 residues in the CDR3. Here the CDR3 reads CASSLTGEVGYTF.